A single sample gave rise to the 26 T cell receptor beta chains below, sequenced in a study of T-cell reconstitution after alpha-beta-depleted transplantation in children. Unique molecular identifiers featured in how the TCRbeta library was prepared. TCRdb independently ran MiXCR on the PCR reads; one entry per CDR3 protein. This table has roughly 240,000 distinct CDR3 sequences, 6.5% to 10% appearing once. The specimen was PBMCs, mostly from graft donor cells, collected 180 days after TCRalphabeta/CD19-depleted stem cell transplant. The receptors originated from a male patient under 18 who had a stem cell transplant for acute lymphoblastic leukemia, so the T cells may come from the graft donor.

The chain uses TRBV19 and TRBJ2-1, with TRBD2 matching 9 bases. CDR1 is LNHDA, CDR2 SQIVND, per germline (reference sequence). This CDR3 spans 17 amino acids. V lost 4 bases, J lost 4 bases, and 11 bases stayed unmatched. The CDR3 loop is CASSTLAGALPYNEQFF. DNA for the CDR3: TGTGCCAGTAGTACCTTAGCGGGGGCCCTCCCTTACAATGAGCAGTTCTTC.

This clonotype was detected ten times or more. The V call is TRBV21-1, the J call TRBJ2-7; the DNA was not used to check the table's D call, TRBD1. TRBV21-1 has pseudogene status. The CDR3 loop spans 15 amino acids. DNA for the CDR3: TGTGCCAGCAGCAAAGTCTGCCAGGGGGCCTACGAGCAGTACTTC. It yields the protein CASSKVCQGAYEQYF.

This clonotype showed up just a few times. J is TRBJ2-5 and V is TRBV7-2; no firm D call. CDR3 length equals 13 residues. From germline, CDR1 is SGHTA and CDR2 FQGNSA. Deletions cut 4 bases from V and 5 bases from J, with 11 bases between. As DNA, the CDR3 is TGTGCCAGCAGCTCTCGGTGGCGGGAGACCCAGTACTTC. It translates to CASSSRWRETQYF.

In this sample, this clonotype turned up many times. The chain has TRBV7-9 and TRBJ2-5, with a weak D call TRBD1 (5 bases). The V end lost 6 bases, the J end lost 3 bases, and 20 bases lay between the germline ends. CDR3 length: 16 residues. Germline V gene data show CDR1 as SEHNR and CDR2 as FQNEAQ (reference sequence). CDR3 amino acids: CASRRAGSPIEETQYF. The CDR3 region has the DNA TGTGCCAGCAGAAGGGCAGGGTCCCCCATCGAAGAGACCCAGTACTTC. Complete variable domain (other parts from reference TRBV7-9 and TRBJ2-5): DTGVSQNPRHKITKRGQNVTFRCDPISEHNRLYWYRQTLGQGPEFLTYFQNEAQLEKSRLLSDRFSAERPKGSFSTLEIQRTEQGDSAMYLCASRRAGSPIEETQYFGPGTRLLVL.

This clonotype is large in the sample. The chain joins TRBV10-3 to TRBJ2-7; D may be TRBD1 (6 bases). This CDR3 has 12 amino acids. CDR1 and CDR2 (germline): ENHRY, SYGVKD. V lost 6 bases to trimming and J lost 5 bases, with 11 bases between them. The CDR3 sequence is CAIRRAGDEQYF. The CDR3 DNA reads as TGTGCCATCAGGAGAGCAGGGGACGAGCAGTACTTC.

About this clonotype: With a much larger clone just one base away, this may be a read error. V and J are TRBV14 and TRBJ2-3; D is perhaps TRBD1 or TRBD2 (5 bases each). CDR1 is SGHDN, CDR2 FVKESK, per germline. V was cut by 5 bases and J by 2 bases, with 20 bases left in between. This CDR3 has 17 residues. The CDR3 protein is CASSFEGRDGPTDTQYF. The DNA for the CDR3 is TGTGCCAGCAGCTTTGAAGGCCGGGACGGGCCCACAGATACGCAGTATTTT.

This clonotype was counted ten times or more. V is TRBV20-1 and J is TRBJ2-7; D possibly corresponds to TRBD1 (6 bases). The germline gives CDR1 DFQATT, CDR2 SNEGSKA (reference sequence). V was trimmed by 6 bases and J by 4 bases, leaving 19 bases between them. The CDR3 runs to 14 residues. In DNA, the CDR3 is TGCAGTGCCCGACCCGGGACACCTTCTTACGAGCAGTACTTC. It codes for CSARPGTPSYEQYF.

This clonotype was observed at least ten times. This chain joins TRBV12-3 or TRBV12-4 and TRBJ1-2; D unclear. This CDR3 has 11 amino acids. V was trimmed by 6 bases and J by 8 bases, leaving 10 bases between them. This chain's CDR3 is CASRRNNGYTF. The CDR3 region has the DNA TGTGCCAGCAGGCGGAATAACGGCTACACCTTC.

This clonotype came up many times. The J gene is TRBJ2-1, the V gene TRBV6-5; 10 nucleotides align to TRBD1. This CDR3 is built from 15 residues. V trimming: 0 bases; J trimming: 6 bases; junction bases outside the gene matches: 2. Germline-derived CDR1 and CDR2 are MNHEY and SVGAGI. The CDR3 nucleotides are TGTGCCAGCAGTTACTCGGGACAGGGGTTCAATGAGCAGTTCTTC. It yields the protein CASSYSGQGFNEQFF.

This clonotype showed up many times. This chain uses TRBV2 with TRBJ2-2; possible D gene TRBD1, 6 bases. Per the germline V gene, CDR1 is SNHLY and CDR2 is FYNNEI. CDR3 size: 15 residues. The germline V and J ends were trimmed by 3 bases and 6 bases, with 14 bases remaining between them. For the CDR3, the DNA is TGTGCCAGCAGTGAGCAGGGGAACGGAGCCGGGGAGCTGTTTTTT. This codes for CASSEQGNGAGELFF. Filled out from reference TRBV2 and TRBJ2-2, the complete variable domain reads EPEVTQTPSHQVTQMGQEVILRCVPISNHLYFYWYRQILGQKVEFLVSFYNNEISEKSEIFDDQFSVERPDGSNFTLKIRSTKLEDSAMYFCASSEQGNGAGELFFGEGSRLTVL.

This clonotype has just a few counts. The rearrangement links TRBV13 to TRBJ2-2; tentatively, D is TRBD2 (5 bases). The V and J ends lost 5 bases and 4 bases respectively, with 11 bases between them. This CDR3 has 14 amino acids. Germline-derived CDR1 and CDR2 are PRHDT and FYEKMQ (reference sequence). The chain's CDR3 is CASSPWGATGELFF. The DNA of the CDR3 is TGTGCCAGCAGCCCCTGGGGAGCCACCGGGGAGCTGTTTTTT. The whole variable domain, remainder taken from reference TRBV13 and TRBJ2-2, is AAGVIQSPRHLIKEKRETATLKCYPIPRHDTVYWYQQGPGQDPQFLISFYEKMQSDKGSIPDRFSAQQFSDYHSELNMSSLELGDSALYFCASSPWGATGELFFGEGSRLTVL.

At least ten counts were recorded for this clonotype. The chain has TRBV7-3 and TRBJ2-1, with 7 bases that match TRBD1. The CDR3 runs 14 residues. After removal of 5 bases from V and 5 bases from J, the junction contained 6 bases not matched to a gene. The germline V gene has CDR1 SGHTA and CDR2 FQGTGA. The CDR3 spells CASSTPGQNNEQFF. The CDR3 nucleotides read TGTGCCAGCAGCACTCCGGGACAGAACAATGAGCAGTTCTTC.

This clonotype has a count of ten or more. The chain carries TRBV6-1 and TRBJ1-6; 8 positions match TRBD1. V shed 7 bases, J shed 6 bases, and the junction held 5 bases outside the gene matches. Germline V gives CDR1 MNHNS, CDR2 SASEGT. This CDR3 contains 14 residues. In DNA, the CDR3 is TGTGCCAGCAAACGTCAGGGGGCTAATTCACCCCTCCACTTT. It yields the protein CASKRQGANSPLHF.

Worth noting for this clonotype: Being one base from a much bigger clone, this may be a read error. This chain links TRBV20-1 with TRBJ2-7; no clear D. The CDR3 runs to 13 residues. V was clipped by 1 base and J by 9 bases, with 16 bases between them. The germline V gene has CDR1 DFQATT and CDR2 SNEGSKA (reference sequence). CDR3 nucleotide sequence: TGCAGTGCTAGAGGTTGGAGAGGCGACGGGCAGTACTTC. Its translation is CSARGWRGDGQYF.

This clonotype was recorded at least ten times. V usage is TRBV9 and J usage is TRBJ1-2; weak D call: TRBD1 (5 bases). V was shortened by 0 bases and J by 4 bases, with 16 bases between the two germline ends. The CDR3 has 16 amino acids. Germline V gives CDR1 SGDLS, CDR2 YYNGEE. The CDR3 region is CASSVERDPGVYGYTF. As DNA, the CDR3 is TGTGCCAGCAGCGTAGAAAGGGACCCTGGGGTCTATGGCTACACCTTC. The full variable domain, rest sourced from reference TRBV9 and TRBJ1-2, is DSGVTQTPKHLITATGQRVTLRCSPRSGDLSVYWYQQSLDQGLQFLIQYYNGEERAKGNILERFSAQQFPDLHSELNLSSLELGDSALYFCASSVERDPGVYGYTFGSGTRLTVV.

This clonotype was counted at least ten times. The V gene is TRBV28, the J gene TRBJ2-5; TRBD2 matches at 14 bases. From germline, CDR1 is MDHEN and CDR2 SYDVKM. Losses at the gene ends were 10 bases for V and 5 bases for J; bases not matched to a gene: 6. The CDR3 length is 14 residues. CDR3: CAIEGTSGSETQYF. The CDR3 nucleotides read TGTGCCATCGAAGGGACTAGCGGGAGTGAGACCCAGTACTTC.

In its sample, this clonotype was seen many times. The chain is built from TRBV15 and TRBJ1-1; perhaps TRBD1 as D (5 bases). The CDR3 spans 15 residues. The V end was cut by 1 base, the J end by 2 bases, with 11 bases between. Germline CDR1 reads LNHNV; CDR2 reads YYDKDF (reference sequence). As DNA, the CDR3 is TGTGCCACCAGCAGAGTTAGCAGGGTAAACACTGAAGCTTTCTTT. As protein: CATSRVSRVNTEAFF.

This clonotype was seen ten or more times. The chain carries TRBV29-1 and TRBJ1-2; 8 bases line up with TRBD1. Per germline, CDR1 SQVTM and CDR2 ANQGSEA. J gave up 6 bases and V 3 bases, and 6 bases lay outside the gene matches. The CDR3 is made up of 13 amino acids. CDR3 coding DNA: TGCAGCGTTGACTGGACAGGGAAAGATGGCTACACCTTC. As protein: CSVDWTGKDGYTF.

This clonotype appeared many times. The rearrangement uses TRBV6-5 and TRBJ2-1; 9 bases map to TRBD1. The CDR3 spans 16 residues. Germline values: CDR1 MNHEY, CDR2 SVGAGI. Unmatched junction bases numbered 10, after V lost 4 bases and J lost 6 bases. The CDR3 sequence is CASSFPGTGSSNEQFF. For the CDR3, the DNA is TGTGCCAGCAGTTTCCCCGGGACAGGGTCCAGCAATGAGCAGTTCTTC.

This clonotype was counted ten times or more. The rearrangement links TRBV12-3 or TRBV12-4 to TRBJ2-5; TRBD1 matches at 9 bases. This CDR3 comprises 14 residues. V was pared by 6 bases and J by 5 bases, with 7 bases of the junction left unmatched. CDR3 sequence (DNA): TGTGCCAGCAGAAACAGGGGGCTAAGGGAGACCCAGTACTTC. It codes for CASRNRGLRETQYF.

The chain recombines TRBV7-3 with TRBJ2-5; D possibly corresponds to TRBD1 (6 bases). The CDR3 contains 13 residues. The germline V gene has CDR1 SGHTA and CDR2 FQGTGA. Trimming removed 0 bases from V and 8 bases from J, with 10 bases in between. CDR3 sequence reads: CASSLTGGDTQYF. The CDR3 bases are TGTGCCAGCAGCTTAACAGGGGGAGACACCCAGTACTTC.

The rearrangement joins TRBV7-6 to TRBJ2-2, with a possible D match to TRBD1 (6 bases). V lost 1 base, J lost 0 bases, and 24 bases lay in between. The CDR3 runs to 21 residues. Germline CDR1 and CDR2: SGHVS and FNYEAQ. CDR3 sequence reads: CASSLVTLSRGSWTNTGELFF. The DNA of the CDR3 is TGTGCCAGCAGCTTAGTCACCCTGTCCAGGGGAAGTTGGACGAACACCGGGGAGCTGTTTTTT.

The rearrangement joins TRBV19 to TRBJ1-1, with D uncertain. The CDR3 is made up of 14 amino acids. Germline V CDR1 and CDR2: LNHDA, SQIVND (reference sequence). V lost 2 bases to trimming and J lost 0 bases, with 7 bases between them. In DNA form, the CDR3 reads TGTGCCAGTAGTATACAAACAGTGAACACTGAAGCTTTCTTT. It translates to CASSIQTVNTEAFF.

This clonotype showed up many times. The rearrangement uses TRBV20-1 and TRBJ2-5; unclear D gene. Germline V gene sequence: CDR1 DFQATT, CDR2 SNEGSKA (reference sequence). The CDR3 totals 13 residues. Trimming took 1 base from V and 2 from J, leaving 8 bases between them. CDR3: CSARGTGQETQYF. The CDR3 coding sequence is TGCAGTGCTAGAGGGACCGGACAAGAGACCCAGTACTTC.

This clonotype occurred many times. This chain connects TRBV20-1 to TRBJ2-7; D unclear. Trimming removed 4 bases at V and 6 bases at J, with 7 bases between. The CDR3 consists of 10 residues. Germline V gives CDR1 DFQATT, CDR2 SNEGSKA (reference sequence). The DNA of the CDR3 is TGCAGTGCTATCGGCTTCGAGCAGTACTTC. Its protein product is CSAIGFEQYF.

In its sample, this clonotype was seen once. A single base separates this from a much larger clone, so it may be a read error. This chain connects TRBV11-2 to TRBJ2-3, with D possibly matching TRBD2 (5 bases). Germline CDR1 SGHAT, CDR2 FQNNGV. The CDR3 sequence is 15 residues long. The CDR3, as DNA: TGTGCCAGCAGCTTAGGTCTAGCCTCCACAGATACGCGGTATTTT. Translated, it gives CASSLGLASTDTRYF.